This T cell receptor (beta chain) was recorded in a study of T-cell memory formation after mild COVID-19 (dated by TCRdb to the early 2020s). About the investigation overall: Most TCR sequence clusters were specific to one of the two donors. In a couple of donors, T-cell clones that expanded and contracted after mild COVID-19 were followed by sequencing TCRalpha and TCRbeta repertoires longitudinally. The cohort was made up of two young adult volunteers, one female and one male, who were previously healthy. Overall study results and their limits: Only a couple of mild cases were covered by the study, and larger cohorts that include severe cases with pre-infection samples were considered necessary. Clones that contracted from day 15 to 85 showed balanced CD4/CD8 phenotypes, whereas a second wave of clones that expanded from day 15 to 37 leaned towards CD4+. Some responding clones were detected in pre-infection memory, which suggested that pre-existing cross-reactive memory T cells had joined the SARS-CoV-2 response. Contracting CD4+ clones were located mainly in the CM and EM memory subsets, whereas CD8+ clones were found to be enriched in EMRA. Whether the second-wave clones peaking on day 37 were SARS-CoV-2 specific was not confirmed.

In this sample, this clonotype turned up a few times. Its antigen remains unidentified. Base-call qualities are not available, and no considerably larger clone is one nucleotide away. Sequencer: Illumina NovaSeq 6000. TCRalpha and TCRbeta cDNA libraries were constructed by 5'RACE with constant-segment primers, with sample barcodes and unique molecular identifiers being introduced. RNA was extracted from every sample with Trizol reagent. The libraries were amplified in two PCR steps, and the second step added a second sample barcode and Illumina TruSeq adapters. Sequencing of libraries was performed on an Illumina NovaSeq with 2 x 150 bp paired-end reads. Under the source paper's analysis protocol: With migec v1.2.7, reads were demultiplexed and then collapsed into UMI-guided consensus sequences. Using mixcr v2.1.11, UMI consensuses were aligned to TRA and TRB V and J templates and then assembled into clonotypes. Expanded or contracted clonotypes were those called significant by both edgeR and NoisET, with noise models trained on biological replicates. For edgeR calls, a false discovery rate-adjusted p below 0.01 and a log2 fold-change threshold of 1 were applied. As an exploratory analysis of dynamics, PCA with hierarchical clustering was applied to max-normalized trajectories of the 1000 most abundant clonotypes. Separately sequenced CD4+ and CD8+ repertoires were used to assign the CD4 or CD8 phenotype of responding clones. TCRdb reprocessed the public reads (quality trimming at Q25 with fastp, clone calling with MiXCR) and kept in-frame beta chains. Every entry covers one CDR3 protein and lists the most common genes and DNA from its rows. What appears here as the V and J calls and clone size reflects TCRdb's work, not the paper's. The sample yields some 410,000 distinct CDR3 sequences; roughly a quarter were counted once. The ten top clones hold over 10% of the sample.

Ficoll-Paque density gradient centrifugation was used to isolate PBMCs. Clipping removes 4 bases from V and 2 bases from J, with 6 as the unmatched junction base count. The CDR3 goes from the cysteine to the phenylalanine over 15 residues. The sequence is cut down to CDR3 DNA, 45 bases in frame from base 1. Reading the germline V gene gives CDR1 LGHNA and CDR2 YNFKEQ. The origin of this receptor is an adult woman who had mild COVID-19 (a few samples of this study predate the infection). The sample titles of this study are shuffled in the database, so cell type and time point are left out; the donor was told from shared clones. The sample consisted of PBMCs or a T cell subset sorted from them (not recorded which). The chain was built from TRBV4-2 and TRBJ2-5, with TRBD1 matching 8 junction bases. This receptor has the CDR3 CASSRLTGAQETQYF. The DNA reads TGTGCCAGCAGCCGCCTGACAGGGGCTCAAGAGACCCAGTACTTC.